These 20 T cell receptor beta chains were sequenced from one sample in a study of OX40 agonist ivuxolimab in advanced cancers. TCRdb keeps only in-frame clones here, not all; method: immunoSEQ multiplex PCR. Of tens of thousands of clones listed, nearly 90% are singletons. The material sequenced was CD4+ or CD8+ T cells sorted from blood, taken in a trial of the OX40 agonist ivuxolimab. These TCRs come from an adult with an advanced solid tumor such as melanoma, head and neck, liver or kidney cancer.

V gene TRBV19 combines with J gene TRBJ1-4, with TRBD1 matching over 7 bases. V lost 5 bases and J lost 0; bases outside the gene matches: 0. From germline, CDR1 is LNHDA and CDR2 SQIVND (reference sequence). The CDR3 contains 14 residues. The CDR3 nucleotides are TGTGCCAGTAGTGGGACAGCAACTAATGAAAAACTGTTTTTT. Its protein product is CASSGTATNEKLFF.

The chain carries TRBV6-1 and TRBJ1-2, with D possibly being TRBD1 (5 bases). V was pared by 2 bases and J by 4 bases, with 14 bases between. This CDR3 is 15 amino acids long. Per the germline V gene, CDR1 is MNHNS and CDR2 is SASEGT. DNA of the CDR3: TGTGCCAGCAGTGAACGTGGGGCGAAGATCTATGGCTACACCTTC. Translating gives CASSERGAKIYGYTF.

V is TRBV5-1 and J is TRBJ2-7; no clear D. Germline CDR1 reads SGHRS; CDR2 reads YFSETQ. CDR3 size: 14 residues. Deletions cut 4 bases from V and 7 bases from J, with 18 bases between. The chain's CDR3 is CASSPEHPNLEQYF. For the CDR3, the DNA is TGCGCCAGCAGCCCGGAGCACCCTAACTTGGAGCAGTACTTC.

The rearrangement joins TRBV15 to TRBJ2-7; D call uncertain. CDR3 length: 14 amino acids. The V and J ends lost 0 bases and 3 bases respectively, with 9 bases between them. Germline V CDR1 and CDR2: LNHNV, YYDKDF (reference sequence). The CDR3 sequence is CATSRDIGDYEQYF. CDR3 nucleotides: TGTGCCACCAGCAGAGATATTGGGGACTACGAGCAGTACTTC.

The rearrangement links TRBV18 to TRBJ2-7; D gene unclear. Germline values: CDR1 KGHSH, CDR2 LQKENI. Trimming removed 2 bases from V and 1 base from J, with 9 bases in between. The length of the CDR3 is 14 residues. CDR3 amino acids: CASSPASFSYEQYF. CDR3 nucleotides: TGTGCCAGCTCACCAGCAAGTTTTTCCTACGAGCAGTACTTC.

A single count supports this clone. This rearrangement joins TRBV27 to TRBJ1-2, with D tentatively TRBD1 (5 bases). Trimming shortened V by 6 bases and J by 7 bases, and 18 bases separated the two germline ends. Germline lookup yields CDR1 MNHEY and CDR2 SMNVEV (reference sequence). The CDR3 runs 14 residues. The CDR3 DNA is TGTGCCAGCAGCAGGAGGGGAGGAGTCGGTGGCTACACCTTC. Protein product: CASSRRGGVGGYTF.

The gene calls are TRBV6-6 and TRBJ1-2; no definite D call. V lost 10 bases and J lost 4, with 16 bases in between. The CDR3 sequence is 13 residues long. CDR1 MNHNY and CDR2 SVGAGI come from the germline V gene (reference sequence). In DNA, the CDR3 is TGTGCCACCCTCTCGCCGGGCGCCTATGGCTACACCTTC. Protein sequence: CATLSPGAYGYTF.

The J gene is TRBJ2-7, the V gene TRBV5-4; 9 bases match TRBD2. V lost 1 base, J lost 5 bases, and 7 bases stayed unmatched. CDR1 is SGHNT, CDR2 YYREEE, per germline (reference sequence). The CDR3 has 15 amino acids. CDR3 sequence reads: CASSLRVSGSHEQYF. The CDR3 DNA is TGTGCCAGCAGCTTGAGAGTTAGCGGGAGCCACGAGCAGTACTTC.

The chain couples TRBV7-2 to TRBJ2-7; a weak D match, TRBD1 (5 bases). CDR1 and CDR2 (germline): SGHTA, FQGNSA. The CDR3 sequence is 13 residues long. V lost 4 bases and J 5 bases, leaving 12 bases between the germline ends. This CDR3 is CASSYTGVNEQYF. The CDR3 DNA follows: TGTGCCAGCAGCTACACAGGTGTTAACGAGCAGTACTTC.

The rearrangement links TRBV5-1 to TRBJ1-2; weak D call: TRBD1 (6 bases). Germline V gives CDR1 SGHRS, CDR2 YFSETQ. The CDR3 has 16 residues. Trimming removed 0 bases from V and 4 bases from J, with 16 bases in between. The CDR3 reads CASSLASRTAGYGYTF. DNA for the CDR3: TGCGCCAGCAGCTTGGCCTCCCGGACAGCTGGCTATGGCTACACCTTC.

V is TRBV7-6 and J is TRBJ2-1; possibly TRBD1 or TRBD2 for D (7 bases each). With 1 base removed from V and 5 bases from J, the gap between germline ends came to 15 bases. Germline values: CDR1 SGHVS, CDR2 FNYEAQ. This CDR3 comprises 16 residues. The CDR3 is CASSLDGRGGHNEQFF. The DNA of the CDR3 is TGTGCCAGCAGCTTAGACGGCAGGGGGGGGCACAATGAGCAGTTCTTC.

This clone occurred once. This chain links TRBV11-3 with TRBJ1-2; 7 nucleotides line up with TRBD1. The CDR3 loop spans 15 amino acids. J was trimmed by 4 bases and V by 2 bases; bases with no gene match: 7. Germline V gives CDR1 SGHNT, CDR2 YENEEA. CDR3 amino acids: CASSLTGAASYGYTF. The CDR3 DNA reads TGTGCCAGCAGCTTAACAGGGGCAGCTTCCTATGGCTACACCTTC.

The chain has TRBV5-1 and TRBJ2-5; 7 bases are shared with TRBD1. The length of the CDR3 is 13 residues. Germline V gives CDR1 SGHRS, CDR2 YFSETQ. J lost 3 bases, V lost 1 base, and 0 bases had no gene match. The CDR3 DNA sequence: TGCGCCAGCAGCTTGACAGGGGAAGAGACCCAGTACTTC. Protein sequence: CASSLTGEETQYF.

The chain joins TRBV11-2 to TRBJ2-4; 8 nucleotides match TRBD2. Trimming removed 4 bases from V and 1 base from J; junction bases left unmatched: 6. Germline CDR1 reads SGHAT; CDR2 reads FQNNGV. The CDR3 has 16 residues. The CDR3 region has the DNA TGTGCCAGCAGCTCGGGAGGGAGTCTGGCCAAAAACATTCAGTACTTC. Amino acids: CASSSGGSLAKNIQYF.

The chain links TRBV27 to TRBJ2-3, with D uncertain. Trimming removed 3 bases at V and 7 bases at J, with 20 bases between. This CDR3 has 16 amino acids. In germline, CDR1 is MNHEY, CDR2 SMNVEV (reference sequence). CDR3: CASSFGPPATAYTQYF. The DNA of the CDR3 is TGTGCCAGCAGTTTTGGACCCCCGGCGACTGCTTATACGCAGTATTTT.

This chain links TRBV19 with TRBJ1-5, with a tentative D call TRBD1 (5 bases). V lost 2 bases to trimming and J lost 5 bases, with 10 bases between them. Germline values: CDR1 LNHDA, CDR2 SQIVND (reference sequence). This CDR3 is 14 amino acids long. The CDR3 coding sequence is TGTGCCAGTAGTATACCGGGACGGGATCAGCCCCAGCATTTT. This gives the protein CASSIPGRDQPQHF.

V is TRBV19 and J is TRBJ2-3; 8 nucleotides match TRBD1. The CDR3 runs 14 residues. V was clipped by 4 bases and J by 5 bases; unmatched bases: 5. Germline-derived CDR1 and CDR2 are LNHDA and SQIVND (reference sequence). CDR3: CASSNPGTGDTQYF. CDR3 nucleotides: TGTGCCAGTAGTAACCCGGGGACAGGAGATACGCAGTATTTT.

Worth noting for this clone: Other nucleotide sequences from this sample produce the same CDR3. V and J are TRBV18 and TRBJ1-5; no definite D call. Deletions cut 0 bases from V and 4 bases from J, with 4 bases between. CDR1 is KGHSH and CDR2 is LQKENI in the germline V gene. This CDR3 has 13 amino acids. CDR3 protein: CASSPPGNQPQHF. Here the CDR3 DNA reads TGTGCCAGCTCACCACCGGGAAATCAGCCCCAGCATTTT.

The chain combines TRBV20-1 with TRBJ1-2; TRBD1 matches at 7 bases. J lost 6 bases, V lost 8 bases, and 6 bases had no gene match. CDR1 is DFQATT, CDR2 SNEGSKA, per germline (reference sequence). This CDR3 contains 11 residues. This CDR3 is CSPYDRDGYTF. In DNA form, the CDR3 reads TGCAGTCCCTACGACAGGGATGGCTACACCTTC.

CDR3 sequence (DNA): TGTGCCAGCAGCTTAGTGTCAGGTGAAGCTTTCTTT. Its protein is CASSLVSGEAFF. The V and J genes are TRBV7-9 and TRBJ1-1; D gene unclear. V was clipped by 1 base and J by 7 bases, with 7 bases between them. The CDR3 is 12 amino acids. Germline V CDR1 and CDR2: SEHNR, FQNEAQ (reference sequence). Full variable domain (remainder filled in from reference TRBV7-9 and TRBJ1-1): DTGVSQNPRHKITKRGQNVTFRCDPISEHNRLYWYRQTLGQGPEFLTYFQNEAQLEKSRLLSDRFSAERPKGSFSTLEIQRTEQGDSAMYLCASSLVSGEAFFGQGTRLTVV.